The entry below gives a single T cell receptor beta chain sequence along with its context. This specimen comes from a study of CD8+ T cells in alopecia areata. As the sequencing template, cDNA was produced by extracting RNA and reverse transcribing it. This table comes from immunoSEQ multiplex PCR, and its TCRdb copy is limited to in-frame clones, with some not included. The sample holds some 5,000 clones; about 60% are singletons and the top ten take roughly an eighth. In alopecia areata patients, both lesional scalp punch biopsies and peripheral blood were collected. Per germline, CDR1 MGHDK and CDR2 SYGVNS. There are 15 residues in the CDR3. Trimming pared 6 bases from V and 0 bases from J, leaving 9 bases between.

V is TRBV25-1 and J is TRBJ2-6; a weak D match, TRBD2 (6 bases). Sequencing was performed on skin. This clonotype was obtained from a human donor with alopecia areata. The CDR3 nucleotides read TGTGCCAGCAGCATGGGGGGCTCTGGGGCCAACGTCCTGACTTTC. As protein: CASSMGGSGANVLTF.